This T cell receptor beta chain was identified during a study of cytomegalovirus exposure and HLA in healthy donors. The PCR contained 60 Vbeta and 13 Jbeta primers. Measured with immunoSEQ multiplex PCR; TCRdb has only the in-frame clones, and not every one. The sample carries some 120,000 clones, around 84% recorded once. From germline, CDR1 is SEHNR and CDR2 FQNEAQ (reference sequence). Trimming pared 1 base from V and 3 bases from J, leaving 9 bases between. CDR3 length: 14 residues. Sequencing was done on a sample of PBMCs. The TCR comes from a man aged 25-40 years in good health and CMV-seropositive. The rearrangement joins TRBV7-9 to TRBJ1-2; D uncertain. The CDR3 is CASSLDDGDYGYTF. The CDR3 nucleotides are TGTGCCAGCAGCTTAGACGACGGAGACTATGGCTACACCTTC.